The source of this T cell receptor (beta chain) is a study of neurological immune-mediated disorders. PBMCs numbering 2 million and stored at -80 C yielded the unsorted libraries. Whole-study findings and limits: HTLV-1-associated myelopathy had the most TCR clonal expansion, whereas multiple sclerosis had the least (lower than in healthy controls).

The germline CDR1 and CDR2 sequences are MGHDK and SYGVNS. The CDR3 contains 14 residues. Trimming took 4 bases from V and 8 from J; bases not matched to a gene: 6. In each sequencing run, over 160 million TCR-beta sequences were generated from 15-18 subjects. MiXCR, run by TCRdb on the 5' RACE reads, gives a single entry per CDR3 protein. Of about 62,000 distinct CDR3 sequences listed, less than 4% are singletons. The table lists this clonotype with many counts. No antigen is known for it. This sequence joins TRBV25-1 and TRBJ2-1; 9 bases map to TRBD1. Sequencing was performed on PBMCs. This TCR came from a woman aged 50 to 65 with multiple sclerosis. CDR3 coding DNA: TGTGCCAGCAGTGTTCCGGGACAGGGCTATGAGCAGTTCTTC. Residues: CASSVPGQGYEQFF.